The source of this T cell receptor beta chain is a study of blood T cell repertoires in COVID-19. About the study: Specimens from acute and convalescent COVID-19 originated in the United States, Italy and Spain.

V dropped 4 bases and J dropped 1; count of bases not matched to a gene: 9. The length of the CDR3 is 16 residues. In germline, CDR1 is MGHRA, CDR2 YSYEKL. Libraries were prepared by immunoSEQ multiplex PCR; TCRdb keeps only in-frame clonotypes and omits some of them. The sample holds 70,000 to 80,000 clones, around 85% seen once. This clonotype was sampled from a woman of 80 years or more with active or convalescent COVID-19. The gene calls are TRBV4-1 and TRBJ2-7, with 8 nucleotides matching TRBD1. Input material: peripheral blood. CDR3 DNA sequence: TGCGCCAGCAGCCCCTTGGGCAGGGGGCAATCCTACGAGCAGTACTTC. It yields the protein CASSPLGRGQSYEQYF.